The 18 T cell receptor beta chains reported below all come from one sample, sequenced in a study of beta chain features in type 1 diabetes. Expressed TCRB transcripts were sequenced after all isolated RNA was converted to cDNA. Sequenced by immunoSEQ multiplex PCR; TCRdb stores in-frame clones only, minus some. The sample holds over 350,000 clones; roughly 16% are singletons and the top ten take approximately 0.019%. Sequenced input: naive CD4+ T cells from blood. The receptor set was obtained from a woman under 30 in good health.

This clone was seen only a few times. V is TRBV28 and J is TRBJ2-5; 8 bases agree with TRBD2. Germline CDR1 is MDHEN and CDR2 is SYDVKM. J gave up 7 bases and V 7 bases, and 14 bases lay outside the gene matches. The CDR3 consists of 15 residues. In DNA, the CDR3 is TGTGCCAGCACCGAAGGGCTAGCGGGCCTTAGGACCCAGTACTTC. It specifies CASTEGLAGLRTQYF.

This clone was found once. This chain uses TRBV19 with TRBJ2-7; no clear D. The CDR3 is made up of 14 amino acids. The V and J ends lost 1 base and 3 bases respectively, with 10 bases between them. In germline, CDR1 is LNHDA, CDR2 SQIVND (reference sequence). CDR3: CASSIGGAIYEQYF. The CDR3 DNA reads as TGTGCCAGTAGTATAGGAGGAGCCATCTACGAGCAGTACTTC. Based on the CDR3 plus reference TRBV19 and TRBJ2-7, the full variable domain is DGGITQSPKYLFRKEGQNVTLSCEQNLNHDAMYWYRQDPGQGLRLIYYSQIVNDFQKGDIAEGYSVSREKKESFPLTVTSAQKNPTAFYLCASSIGGAIYEQYFGPGTRLTVT.

This clone showed up just a few times. The chain combines TRBV20-1 with TRBJ2-5; weak D call: TRBD2 (6 bases). With 2 bases removed from V and 9 bases from J, the gap between germline ends came to 10 bases. The CDR3 length is 11 residues. From germline, CDR1 is DFQATT and CDR2 SNEGSKA (reference sequence). CDR3 sequence: CSARWGVPQYF. For the CDR3, the DNA is TGCAGTGCTAGATGGGGGGTCCCCCAGTACTTC.

V is TRBV29-1 and J is TRBJ1-5; D is uncertain. Germline lookup yields CDR1 SQVTM and CDR2 ANQGSEA. The CDR3 is 13 amino acids. V was shortened by 4 bases and J by 3 bases, with 10 bases between the two germline ends. DNA of the CDR3: TGCAGCGTTGCCAGCGGGCCCAATCAGCCCCAGCATTTT. It encodes CSVASGPNQPQHF.

This clone has a handful of counts. The chain employs TRBV5-4 and TRBJ1-2, with 8 bases that match TRBD1. The CDR3 loop spans 14 amino acids. After removal of 4 bases from V and 5 bases from J, the junction contained 7 bases not matched to a gene. From germline, CDR1 is SGHNT and CDR2 YYREEE (reference sequence). The CDR3 reads CASSDSRTGYGYTF. The DNA of the CDR3 is TGTGCCAGCAGCGACAGCCGGACAGGGTATGGCTACACCTTC.

This clone was picked up a small number of times. The chain combines TRBV4-1 with TRBJ2-3, with a possible D match to TRBD1 (5 bases). V lost 0 bases and J 11 bases, leaving 12 bases between the germline ends. This CDR3 region has 13 residues. CDR1 MGHRA and CDR2 YSYEKL come from the germline V gene. DNA of the CDR3: TGCGCCAGCAGCCAAGATCTCAGGCAGGGGCAGTATTTT. Translating it yields CASSQDLRQGQYF.

This clone was counted between two and nine times. The rearrangement links TRBV30 to TRBJ2-3, with 10 bases that match TRBD2. Germline loops: CDR1 GTSNPN, CDR2 SVGIG (reference sequence). CDR3 size: 17 residues. V was clipped by 0 bases and J by 4 bases; unmatched bases: 10. Here the CDR3 DNA reads TGTGCCTGGAGTGTACCCCTCACTAGCGGGAAGGCAGATACGCAGTATTTT. It translates to CAWSVPLTSGKADTQYF.

This clone was picked up a small number of times. This chain links TRBV5-1 with TRBJ1-1, with D unresolved. Deletions cut 1 base from V and 0 bases from J, with 7 bases between. The CDR3 is 14 amino acids. Germline lookup yields CDR1 SGHRS and CDR2 YFSETQ. This CDR3 is CASSLREMNTEAFF. The CDR3 DNA reads TGCGCCAGCAGCTTGCGAGAGATGAACACTGAAGCTTTCTTT.

The sample holds a few counts of this clone. The chain links TRBV4-2 to TRBJ2-1; TRBD2 matches 10 bases. Germline-derived CDR1 and CDR2 are LGHNA and YNFKEQ. Trimming took 0 bases from V and 0 from J; bases not matched to a gene: 11. CDR3 length: 20 residues. The CDR3 coding sequence is TGTGCCAGCAGCCAAGATTGGGCTAGCGGGGGTTCCAGCTCCTACAATGAGCAGTTCTTC. This encodes CASSQDWASGGSSSYNEQFF.

CDR3 coding DNA: TGCGCCAGCAGCCAAGCGAGGACAGGACTCGGTACAGATACGCAGTATTTT. Translating it yields CASSQARTGLGTDTQYF. The genes are TRBV4-1 and TRBJ2-3; 7 nucleotides match TRBD1. Germline-derived CDR1 and CDR2 are MGHRA and YSYEKL. There are 17 residues in the CDR3. J gave up 3 bases and V 1 base, and 10 bases lay outside the gene matches.

This chain uses TRBV5-6 with TRBJ2-7; a possible D gene is TRBD1 (6 bases). The CDR3 runs to 14 residues. The ends were cut back, 4 bases at V and 2 bases at J, with 13 bases in the middle. In germline, CDR1 is SGHDT, CDR2 YYEEEE. CDR3 amino acids: CASSPTRQAYEQYF. The CDR3 region has the DNA TGTGCCAGCAGCCCTACAAGACAGGCCTACGAGCAGTACTTC. The full variable domain, with the rest looked up from reference TRBV5-6 and TRBJ2-7, is DAGVTQSPTHLIKTRGQQVTLRCSPKSGHDTVSWYQQALGQGPQFIFQYYEEEERQRGNFPDRFSGHQFPNYSSELNVNALLLGDSALYLCASSPTRQAYEQYFGPGTRLTVT.

The V gene is TRBV19, the J gene TRBJ2-1, with 16 bases aligning to TRBD2. The CDR3 is 17 residues long. CDR1 and CDR2 (germline): LNHDA, SQIVND (reference sequence). V lost 4 bases to trimming and J lost 5 bases; unmatched junction nucleotides: 5. The CDR3 DNA reads TGTGCCAGTAGTAAGGGACTAGCGGGAGGGCCCGACAATGAGCAGTTCTTC. Translating gives CASSKGLAGGPDNEQFF.

The chain has TRBV19 and TRBJ1-5; 7 bases agree with TRBD1. CDR1 and CDR2 (germline): LNHDA, SQIVND (reference sequence). With 3 bases clipped from V and 6 bases from J, the junction kept 5 bases outside the gene matches. The CDR3 contains 14 residues. In DNA form, the CDR3 reads TGTGCCAGTAGTATGCAGGGGGGTAGTCAGCCCCAGCATTTT. It yields the protein CASSMQGGSQPQHF.

V gene TRBV25-1 combines with J gene TRBJ2-1; a possible D gene is TRBD2 (5 bases). CDR3 length equals 13 residues. Trimming stripped 3 bases from V and 15 bases from J, with 18 bases between. Germline CDR1 reads MGHDK; CDR2 reads SYGVNS. CDR3 protein: CASSDPPSLPPFF. CDR3 in DNA: TGTGCCAGCAGTGACCCCCCTAGCCTTCCTCCGTTCTTC.

The chain couples TRBV7-2 to TRBJ1-3; D not certain. CDR1 SGHTA and CDR2 FQGNSA come from the germline V gene. This CDR3 has 14 amino acids. Trimming took 5 bases from V and 4 from J, leaving 12 bases between them. The CDR3 protein is CASSLTAVGNTIYF. Here the CDR3 DNA reads TGTGCCAGCAGCCTCACAGCAGTCGGAAACACCATATATTTT.

The CDR3 here is CSVGTLASYEQYF. The CDR3 coding sequence is TGCAGCGTTGGAACTCTAGCGTCGTACGAGCAGTACTTC. This chain uses TRBV29-1 with TRBJ2-7; a weak D match, TRBD2 (6 bases). Germline CDR1 reads SQVTM; CDR2 reads ANQGSEA. V was clipped by 4 bases and J by 4 bases, with 14 bases between them. The CDR3 totals 13 residues.

This clone was counted a few times. V and J are TRBV30 and TRBJ2-1; 7 bases fit TRBD2. Trimming at V came to 2 bases and at J to 0 bases, leaving 7 bases not matched to a gene. The CDR3 is 16 residues long. CDR1 GTSNPN and CDR2 SVGIG come from the germline V gene (reference sequence). CDR3: CAWSLKRGSSYNEQFF. CDR3 DNA sequence: TGTGCCTGGAGTCTAAAGCGGGGCAGCTCCTACAATGAGCAGTTCTTC.

This sequence joins TRBV19 and TRBJ2-1; TRBD1 agrees at 7 bases. The CDR3 contains 14 residues. Germline V gene lookup returns CDR1 LNHDA and CDR2 SQIVND (reference sequence). The junction had 4 bases not matched to a gene; V was cut back by 6 bases and J by 2 bases. The CDR3 spells CASRETGTYNEQFF. The CDR3 DNA sequence: TGTGCCAGTAGGGAGACAGGGACCTACAATGAGCAGTTCTTC.